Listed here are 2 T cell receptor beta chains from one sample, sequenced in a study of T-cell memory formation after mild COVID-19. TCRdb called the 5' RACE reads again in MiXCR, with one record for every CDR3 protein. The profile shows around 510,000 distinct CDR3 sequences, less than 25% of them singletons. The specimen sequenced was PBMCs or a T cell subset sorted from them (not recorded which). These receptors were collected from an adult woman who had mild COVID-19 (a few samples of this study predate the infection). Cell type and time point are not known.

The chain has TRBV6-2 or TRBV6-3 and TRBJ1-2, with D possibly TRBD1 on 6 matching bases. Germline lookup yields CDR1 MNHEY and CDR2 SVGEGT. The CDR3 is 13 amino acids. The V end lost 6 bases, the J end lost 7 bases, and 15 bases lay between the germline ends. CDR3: CASSPNRDRGYTF. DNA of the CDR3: TGTGCCAGCAGCCCAAACAGGGATCGTGGCTACACCTTC.

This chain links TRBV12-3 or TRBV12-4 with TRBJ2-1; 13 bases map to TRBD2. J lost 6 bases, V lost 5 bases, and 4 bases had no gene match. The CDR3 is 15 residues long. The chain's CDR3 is CASSLWTSGSNEQFF. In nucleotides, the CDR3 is TGTGCCAGCAGTCTCTGGACTAGCGGGAGCAATGAGCAGTTCTTC.